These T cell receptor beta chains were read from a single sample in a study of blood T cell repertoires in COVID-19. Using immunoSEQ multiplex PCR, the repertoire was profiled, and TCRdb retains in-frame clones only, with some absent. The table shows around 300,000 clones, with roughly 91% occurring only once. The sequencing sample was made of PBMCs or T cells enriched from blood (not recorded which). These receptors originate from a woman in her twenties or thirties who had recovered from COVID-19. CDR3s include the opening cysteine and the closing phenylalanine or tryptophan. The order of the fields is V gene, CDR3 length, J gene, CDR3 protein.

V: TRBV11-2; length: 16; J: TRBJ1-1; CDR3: CASSLGQGEVNTEAFF
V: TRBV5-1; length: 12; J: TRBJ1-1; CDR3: CASSTRGNEAFF
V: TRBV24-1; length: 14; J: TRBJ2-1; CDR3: CATSDLGGDNEQFF
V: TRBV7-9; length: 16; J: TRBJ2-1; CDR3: CASSSRQGGRFNEQFF
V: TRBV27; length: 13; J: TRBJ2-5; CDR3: CASSLSVEETQYF
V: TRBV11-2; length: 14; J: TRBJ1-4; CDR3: CASSARTGGEKLFF
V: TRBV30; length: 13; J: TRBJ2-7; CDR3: CAWSSTGVYEQYF
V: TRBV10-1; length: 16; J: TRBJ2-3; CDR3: CASSEARWGGTDTQYF
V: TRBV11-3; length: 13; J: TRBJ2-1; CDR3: CASSATLFNEQFF
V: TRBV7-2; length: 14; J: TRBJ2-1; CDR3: CASSLVAGDNEQFF
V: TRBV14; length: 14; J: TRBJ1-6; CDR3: CASSHGRDNSPLHF
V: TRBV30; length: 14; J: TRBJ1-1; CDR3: CAWIAGWGNTEAFF
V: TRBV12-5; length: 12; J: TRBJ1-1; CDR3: CASGFSGTEAFF
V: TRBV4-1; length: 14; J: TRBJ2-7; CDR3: CASSPLTFGHEQYF
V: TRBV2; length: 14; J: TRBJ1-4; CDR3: CASSEDRGHEKLFF
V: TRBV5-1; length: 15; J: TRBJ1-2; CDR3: CASSRGTGDAYGYTF
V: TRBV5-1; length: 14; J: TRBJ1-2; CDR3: CASSLNPSVLGYTF
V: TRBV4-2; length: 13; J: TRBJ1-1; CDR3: CASSLKEGTATFF
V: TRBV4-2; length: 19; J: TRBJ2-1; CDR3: CASSQDWGLAVTPYNEQFF
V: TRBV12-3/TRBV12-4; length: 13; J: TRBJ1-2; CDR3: CASSLGQGYGYTF
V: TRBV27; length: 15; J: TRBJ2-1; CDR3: CASSLNGGSYNEQFF
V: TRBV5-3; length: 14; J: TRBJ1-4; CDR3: CARSLVREGEKLFF
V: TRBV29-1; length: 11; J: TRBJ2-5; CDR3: CSVVILETQYF
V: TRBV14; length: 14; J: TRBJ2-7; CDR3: CASSQAGGRYEQYF
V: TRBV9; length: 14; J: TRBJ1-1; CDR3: CASSTIGTGFGAFF
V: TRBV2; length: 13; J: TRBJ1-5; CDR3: CASTGYSNQPQHF
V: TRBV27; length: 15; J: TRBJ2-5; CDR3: CATRSVAGGRETQYF
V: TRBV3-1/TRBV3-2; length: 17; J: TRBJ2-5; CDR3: CASSQGSFWDSRETQYF